These 29 T cell receptor beta chains were all obtained from the same sample, sequenced in a study of naive and memory T cell subsets (dated by TCRdb to about 2017). Whole blood analysis involved drawing 2.5 ml of peripheral blood from adult healthy volunteers into Tempus tubes and then extracting RNA following the manufacturer's instructions. Libraries were constructed by 5' RACE. TCRdb records Illumina MiSeq as the sequencer. For the blood and skin samples, TCR RNA was reverse transcribed with SuperScript IV using primers for the alpha and beta constant regions. TCRdb reran the public reads through fastp at Q25 and MiXCR, keeping productive beta chains. Every distinct CDR3 protein forms one entry, paired with its most common genes and DNA. Counted in this sample were 20,000 to 25,000 distinct CDR3 sequences; roughly 4% of them appeared once. 7.8% of the sample comes from the top ten. All receptors derive from a male donor in good health.

This clonotype came up many times. V gene TRBV4-3 combines with J gene TRBJ2-1, with D possibly matching TRBD1 (5 bases). Trimming pared 0 bases from V and 7 bases from J, leaving 13 bases between. Looked up from germline, CDR1 is LGHNA and CDR2 is YSLEER. The CDR3 loop spans 15 amino acids. CDR3 nucleotide sequence: TGCGCCAGCAGCCAAGATTTGGGCAGGGTGAATGAGCAGTTCTTC. Translated: CASSQDLGRVNEQFF.

This clonotype was counted at least ten times. The chain couples TRBV19 to TRBJ2-3; 8 nucleotides match TRBD2. The CDR3 spans 16 residues. V lost 4 bases and J lost 5; bases outside the gene matches: 11. The germline V gene has CDR1 LNHDA and CDR2 SQIVND (reference sequence). The DNA for the CDR3 is TGTGCCAGTAGTACCACCCGCGGACTAGCTGGAGATACGCAGTATTTT. Translated: CASSTTRGLAGDTQYF.

This clonotype appeared many times. The chain carries TRBV3-1 and TRBJ2-5; no definite D call. Germline CDR1 reads LGHDT; CDR2 reads YNNKEL (reference sequence). The CDR3 extends over 11 amino acids. V was trimmed by 3 bases and J by 4 bases, leaving 3 bases between them. The CDR3 spells CASSQTETQYF. CDR3 sequence (DNA): TGTGCCAGCAGCCAGACAGAGACCCAGTACTTC.

This clonotype was found a few times. V is TRBV11-2 and J is TRBJ2-1, with D unresolved. V lost 1 base and J 6 bases, leaving 7 bases between the germline ends. Germline V lookup: CDR1 SGHAT, CDR2 FQNNGV. CDR3 length: 13 residues. The CDR3 here is CASSLVSINEQFF. In nucleotides, the CDR3 is TGTGCCAGCAGCTTAGTATCGATCAATGAGCAGTTCTTC.

This clonotype was recorded many times. This chain uses TRBV20-1 with TRBJ2-7; D possibly matches TRBD1 or TRBD2 (5 bases each). CDR1 is DFQATT, CDR2 SNEGSKA, per germline (reference sequence). The CDR3 is 13 residues long. With 0 bases removed from V and 2 bases from J, the gap between germline ends came to 8 bases. This CDR3 is CSARDGGTYEQYF. CDR3 in DNA: TGCAGTGCTAGAGATGGGGGAACCTACGAGCAGTACTTC.

This clonotype was observed at least ten times. This chain links TRBV25-1 with TRBJ1-5, with D tentatively TRBD1 (6 bases). Germline-derived CDR1 and CDR2 are MGHDK and SYGVNS. V dropped 6 bases and J dropped 0 bases, with 12 bases sitting between them. This CDR3 is built from 15 residues. In DNA, the CDR3 is TGTGCCAGCAGACCGGGGGGCAATAGCAATCAGCCCCAGCATTTT. Amino acid sequence: CASRPGGNSNQPQHF.

The V and J genes are TRBV29-1 and TRBJ2-7, with 9 bases aligning to TRBD2. This CDR3 region has 12 residues. Per germline, CDR1 SQVTM and CDR2 ANQGSEA. The V segment lost 5 bases and the J segment 4 bases; nucleotides outside the gene matches: 3. The DNA for the CDR3 is TGCAGCGTTCTGCGGGAGGGGTACGAGCAGTACTTC. Protein product: CSVLREGYEQYF.

The rearrangement uses TRBV28 and TRBJ2-1; D is unresolved. Trimming took 7 bases from V and 2 from J, leaving 12 bases between them. CDR1 MDHEN and CDR2 SYDVKM come from the germline V gene. CDR3 length equals 14 residues. The CDR3 here is CASTALGTYNEQFF. CDR3 nucleotide sequence: TGTGCCAGCACAGCGTTAGGAACCTACAATGAGCAGTTCTTC.

This clonotype has a count of ten or more. V usage is TRBV12-3 or TRBV12-4 and J usage is TRBJ1-1; D might be TRBD1 (6 bases). The germline V and J ends were trimmed by 3 bases and 4 bases, with 27 bases remaining between them. This CDR3 is 19 amino acids long. In DNA form, the CDR3 reads TGTGCCAGCAGTTTTCGGGGGCCGACGACGGTGGCTTTGGGCACTGAAGCTTTCTTT. The encoded protein is CASSFRGPTTVALGTEAFF.

There are many counts of this clonotype. This chain uses TRBV5-1 with TRBJ2-7; D unresolved. Trimming took 1 base from V and 5 from J, leaving 7 bases between them. The CDR3 extends over 12 amino acids. Germline loops: CDR1 SGHRS, CDR2 YFSETQ. The DNA of the CDR3 is TGCGCCAGCAGCTTGCTCCATGACGAGCAGTACTTC. As protein: CASSLLHDEQYF.

There are many counts of this clonotype. The CDR3 DNA is TGTGCCAGCAGCATCCAGGTCACAGATACGCAGTATTTT. Its translation is CASSIQVTDTQYF. The J gene is TRBJ2-3, the V gene TRBV5-4; no clear D. The V end lost 4 bases, the J end lost 2 bases, and 8 bases lay between the germline ends. In germline, CDR1 is SGHNT, CDR2 YYREEE (reference sequence). There are 13 residues in the CDR3.

This clonotype showed up many times. The chain is built from TRBV12-3 or TRBV12-4 and TRBJ2-7; D gene ambiguous. Trimming removed 7 bases from V and 3 bases from J, with 16 bases in between. The CDR3 has 14 amino acids. The CDR3 is CASTHGRRNYEQYF. The CDR3 DNA follows: TGTGCCAGCACCCACGGACGGCGAAACTACGAGCAGTACTTC.

This clonotype was observed many times. The chain is built from TRBV4-2 and TRBJ2-3; D is unclear. Germline V gene sequence: CDR1 LGHNA, CDR2 YNFKEQ. Trimming shortened V by 1 base and J by 6 bases, and 5 bases separated the two germline ends. The CDR3 totals 12 residues. In DNA form, the CDR3 reads TGTGCCAGCAGCCAAGGCGAGGATACGCAGTATTTT. Its protein product is CASSQGEDTQYF.

This clonotype came up many times. This chain uses TRBV4-3 with TRBJ2-7; 9 nucleotides agree with TRBD1. The germline V gene has CDR1 LGHNA and CDR2 YSLEER. V lost 2 bases, J lost 6 bases, and 11 bases stayed unmatched. CDR3 length equals 16 residues. The CDR3 protein is CASSQRVRGQGSEQYF. CDR3 nucleotide sequence: TGCGCCAGCAGCCAACGGGTCCGCGGACAGGGGTCCGAGCAGTACTTC.

This clonotype was recorded at least ten times. The chain employs TRBV20-1 and TRBJ1-5; D possibly corresponds to TRBD1 (5 bases). The V gene's germline CDR1 is DFQATT and CDR2 SNEGSKA (reference sequence). This CDR3 contains 17 residues. V was shortened by 1 base and J by 2 bases, with 18 bases between the two germline ends. CDR3 sequence: CSARGSGTPVGNQPQHF. The CDR3 coding sequence is TGCAGTGCTAGAGGGTCAGGGACCCCTGTTGGCAATCAGCCCCAGCATTTT.

The sample holds many counts of this clonotype. V usage is TRBV7-6 and J usage is TRBJ2-7, with a weak D call TRBD1 (5 bases). V gave up 5 bases and J gave up 2 bases, with 13 bases separating them. CDR1 SGHVS and CDR2 FNYEAQ come from the germline V gene. The CDR3 is made up of 14 amino acids. CDR3 bases: TGTGCCAGCAGCCCTACAGGTACGGCCTACGAGCAGTACTTC. Protein product: CASSPTGTAYEQYF.

This clonotype was seen at least ten times. The chain recombines TRBV7-2 with TRBJ2-7; 9 bases line up with TRBD1. This CDR3 region has 15 residues. The V gene end was trimmed by 4 bases and the J gene end by 1 base; junction bases not matched to a gene: 5. The germline V gene has CDR1 SGHTA and CDR2 FQGNSA. The DNA of the CDR3 is TGTGCCAGCAGCTCGGGACAGGGACGTTCCTACGAGCAGTACTTC. Translation gives CASSSGQGRSYEQYF.

This clonotype turned up a few times. Being one base from a much bigger clone, this may be a read error. The CDR3 region is CSATNGTVPNQPQNF. The CDR3 DNA sequence: TGCAGTGCTACAAACGGGACAGTTCCCAATCAGCCCCAGAATTTT. This chain joins TRBV20-1 and TRBJ1-5, with TRBD1 matching 7 bases. The CDR3 is made up of 15 amino acids. Germline V gives CDR1 DFQATT, CDR2 SNEGSKA (reference sequence).

At least ten counts were recorded for this clonotype. The rearrangement links TRBV19 to TRBJ2-1, with D possibly TRBD1 on 6 matching bases. With 5 bases removed from V and 7 bases from J, the gap between germline ends came to 12 bases. Per the germline V gene, CDR1 is LNHDA and CDR2 is SQIVND (reference sequence). The CDR3 has 13 amino acids. CDR3 in amino acids: CASSSGAWNEQFF. The CDR3 region has the DNA TGTGCCAGTAGTTCAGGGGCCTGGAATGAGCAGTTCTTC. Complete variable domain (other parts from reference TRBV19 and TRBJ2-1): DGGITQSPKYLFRKEGQNVTLSCEQNLNHDAMYWYRQDPGQGLRLIYYSQIVNDFQKGDIAEGYSVSREKKESFPLTVTSAQKNPTAFYLCASSSGAWNEQFFGPGTRLTVL.

At least ten counts were recorded for this clonotype. The rearrangement links TRBV6-5 to TRBJ2-1, with 10 bases matching TRBD2. Trimming removed 6 bases from V and 1 base from J; junction bases left unmatched: 6. The CDR3 consists of 16 residues. The germline CDR1 and CDR2 sequences are MNHEY and SVGAGI. The DNA for the CDR3 is TGTGCCAGCAGGGAGGGACTAGCGCAATCCTACAATGAGCAGTTCTTC. It encodes CASREGLAQSYNEQFF.

This clonotype was found many times. This chain connects TRBV9 to TRBJ1-4, with D tentatively TRBD1 (6 bases). Germline V gene data show CDR1 as SGDLS and CDR2 as YYNGEE. Trimming cost V 4 bases and J 7 bases, with 14 bases left between them. CDR3 length: 14 residues. The CDR3 sequence is CASSYQGSGEKLFF. The CDR3 DNA follows: TGTGCCAGCAGCTACCAGGGGAGCGGTGAAAAACTGTTTTTT.

This chain links TRBV18 with TRBJ2-5, with D unresolved. The CDR3 length is 13 residues. CDR1 and CDR2 from the germline V gene are KGHSH and LQKENI. The V and J ends lost 4 bases and 1 base respectively, with 7 bases between them. The CDR3 loop reads CASSRQAQETQYF. The DNA for the CDR3 is TGTGCCAGCTCACGTCAAGCCCAAGAGACCCAGTACTTC.

This clonotype occurred many times. The gene calls are TRBV29-1 and TRBJ2-3; D possibly corresponds to TRBD1 (6 bases). Germline V gives CDR1 SQVTM, CDR2 ANQGSEA. This CDR3 has 13 residues. V gave up 7 bases and J gave up 2 bases, with 13 bases separating them. The CDR3 loop is CSGRDTLTDTQYF. The CDR3 nucleotides read TGCAGCGGCCGGGACACACTCACAGATACGCAGTATTTT.

The J gene is TRBJ2-2, the V gene TRBV7-2; TRBD2 aligns across 9 bases. The CDR3 sequence is 19 residues long. With 0 bases clipped from V and 7 bases from J, the junction kept 15 bases outside the gene matches. Germline V lookup: CDR1 SGHTA, CDR2 FQGNSA. In DNA form, the CDR3 reads TGTGCCAGCAGCTTAGCGGGATTGGGCGGGAGGGCCAGGAACGGGGAGCTGTTTTTT. Translating it yields CASSLAGLGGRARNGELFF.

This clonotype appeared many times. A read error is possible here, since a much larger clone lies one base away. V gene TRBV29-1 combines with J gene TRBJ1-2; 10 positions match TRBD1. The CDR3 consists of 12 residues. V lost 3 bases, J lost 12 bases, and 7 bases stayed unmatched. Germline V lookup: CDR1 SQVTM, CDR2 ANQGSEA. This CDR3 reads CSVETGGLGDTF. The CDR3 DNA is TGCAGCGTTGAGACAGGGGGCTTGGGCGACACCTTC.

This clonotype was seen repeatedly, ten times or more. The chain couples TRBV4-2 to TRBJ1-1, with D uncertain. Germline V gene sequence: CDR1 LGHNA, CDR2 YNFKEQ. The CDR3 loop spans 14 amino acids. Trimming cost V 1 base and J 1 base, with 7 bases left between them. The CDR3 coding sequence is TGTGCCAGCAGCCAAGCCGTTTCGAACACTGAAGCTTTCTTT. Its protein product is CASSQAVSNTEAFF.

There are many counts of this clonotype. This chain uses TRBV5-1 with TRBJ2-5; D not resolved. The V and J ends lost 4 bases and 2 bases respectively, with 12 bases between them. The CDR3 contains 14 residues. In germline, CDR1 is SGHRS, CDR2 YFSETQ. The DNA for the CDR3 is TGCGCCAGCAGCATGAAGGGCGGACAAGAGACCCAGTACTTC. Protein sequence: CASSMKGGQETQYF.

The table lists this clonotype with many counts. The chain employs TRBV20-1 and TRBJ1-1; a possible D gene is TRBD1 (5 bases). The CDR3 is 12 amino acids. V lost 0 bases and J 6 bases, leaving 8 bases between the germline ends. Germline V lookup: CDR1 DFQATT, CDR2 SNEGSKA (reference sequence). For the CDR3, the DNA is TGCAGTGCTAGAGACCCAGGGTCTGAAGCTTTCTTT. This sequence encodes CSARDPGSEAFF.

This clonotype was recorded many times. The chain carries TRBV11-2 and TRBJ2-7; TRBD2 matches 7 bases. CDR3 size: 14 residues. Germline CDR1 is SGHAT and CDR2 is FQNNGV. J lost 5 bases, V lost 1 base, and 5 bases had no gene match. This chain's CDR3 is CASSLGGSWDEQYF. CDR3 nucleotide sequence: TGTGCCAGCAGCTTAGGCGGGAGTTGGGACGAGCAGTACTTC. The full variable domain, in which reference TRBV11-2 and TRBJ2-7 provide the parts outside the CDR3, is EAGVAQSPRYKIIEKRQSVAFWCNPISGHATLYWYQQILGQGPKLLIQFQNNGVVDDSQLPKDRFSAERLKGVDSTLKIQPAKLEDSAVYLCASSLGGSWDEQYFGPGTRLTVT.